This T cell receptor (beta chain) derives from a study of a mutant IDH1 vaccine in newly diagnosed glioma. Study details: Visit V12 was at week 35; visit V13 was at week 47.

Sample time point: week 35, safety follow-up. Vaccination used 300 ug of mutant IDH1 20-mer peptide per dose, with topical imiquimod. As regards this clone: The antigen remains unidentified. Other nucleotide sequences from this sample produce the same CDR3.

V lost 3 bases, J lost 4 bases, and 0 bases stayed unmatched. CDR1 and CDR2 from the germline V gene are SGHTA and FQGNSA. The CDR3 contains 13 residues. Assay: immunoSEQ multiplex PCR; the TCRdb copy retains only in-frame clones and omits some. The profile covers over 65,000 clones, with roughly 80% appearing a single time and 12% taken by the ten largest. Sequencing used PBMCs, obtained from a glioma patient whose treatment included an IDH1 peptide vaccine. The source of this sequence is a man aged 18 to 29 with glioma. The rearrangement uses TRBV7-2 and TRBJ1-5; 7 nucleotides align to TRBD1. The chain's CDR3 is CASSLTGNQPQHF. For the CDR3, the DNA is TGTGCCAGCAGCTTGACAGGGAATCAGCCCCAGCATTTT.